The 32 T cell receptor beta chains given below trace back to one sample, sequenced in a study of Ad26.COV2.S vaccination and SARS-CoV-2 variants. Noted treatment: about 20 received Ad26.COV2.S at low or high dose, single or two shots; about 5 received placebo; per-sample allocation not given. Repertoires come from day 63 after the first vaccine or placebo injection. The protocol was immunoSEQ multiplex PCR, while the TCRdb copy is restricted to in-frame clones and leaves out a portion. The sample records approximately 240,000 clones, approximately 90% being singletons. The sequencing used peripheral blood, collected in a trial of Ad26.COV2.S vaccine versus placebo. The source is a person aged 18-60 years who received the Ad26.COV2.S COVID-19 vaccine or a placebo.

The chain uses TRBV28 and TRBJ2-7; possible D gene TRBD1, 6 bases. Germline V gives CDR1 MDHEN, CDR2 SYDVKM. The CDR3 has 16 amino acids. The V end lost 8 bases, the J end lost 4 bases, and 24 bases lay between the germline ends. CDR3 sequence: CASLAPRQAPGYEQYF. DNA of the CDR3: TGTGCCAGCCTTGCCCCCCGACAGGCCCCGGGTTACGAGCAGTACTTC.

Concerning this clone: Other DNA sequences within the sample encode an identical CDR3. The chain links TRBV5-1 to TRBJ2-5; D not certain. Trimming left V 4 bases short and J 4 bases short, with 5 bases between. CDR1 and CDR2 (germline): SGHRS, YFSETQ. The CDR3 has 11 residues. The CDR3 here is CASSTGETQYF. In nucleotides, the CDR3 is TGCGCCAGCAGCACCGGAGAGACCCAGTACTTC.

J is TRBJ2-7 and V is TRBV28; D may be TRBD1 (6 bases). Germline assignment: CDR1 MDHEN and CDR2 SYDVKM. Trimming shortened V by 4 bases and J by 12 bases, and 19 bases separated the two germline ends. The CDR3 spans 13 residues. CDR3 DNA sequence: TGTGCCAGCAGTTCCCACAGGGAAAGCAAGCCGTACTTC. Translated: CASSSHRESKPYF.

This chain joins TRBV5-1 and TRBJ1-1, with D maybe TRBD1 (6 bases). Trimming left V 0 bases short and J 3 bases short, with 15 bases between. The CDR3 consists of 16 residues. Germline CDR1 SGHRS, CDR2 YFSETQ. The CDR3 DNA follows: TGCGCCAGCAGCTTGGGGTTGCGGGGGCCGGACACTGAAGCTTTCTTT. Translating it yields CASSLGLRGPDTEAFF.

This chain joins TRBV6-5 and TRBJ1-4, with 10 bases matching TRBD1. In germline, CDR1 is MNHEY, CDR2 SVGAGI. The J segment lost 7 bases and the V segment lost 7 bases, leaving 6 bases of the junction unmatched. This CDR3 is built from 14 residues. The CDR3 nucleotides read TGTGCCAGCACCTGGGGGACAGGGGTTGAAAAACTGTTTTTT. It encodes CASTWGTGVEKLFF.

Details on this clone: The identical CDR3 is also encoded by other nucleotide sequences in the sample. The chain is built from TRBV28 and TRBJ1-2; D might be TRBD1 (6 bases). The CDR3 spans 13 residues. V shed 6 bases and J shed 2 bases, with 10 bases lying between them. Germline CDR1 and CDR2: MDHEN and SYDVKM. CDR3 nucleotides: TGTGCCAGCAGCCTTGGACAGAACTATGGCTACACCTTC. It yields the protein CASSLGQNYGYTF.

CDR3 nucleotides: TGTGCCAGCAGCTCCTTTCAGAGCTCTGGAAACACCATATATTTT. The encoded protein is CASSSFQSSGNTIYF. The chain links TRBV7-6 to TRBJ1-3; unclear D gene. CDR1 is SGHVS and CDR2 is FNYEAQ in the germline V gene. The length of the CDR3 is 15 residues. Trimming removed 4 bases from V and 0 bases from J, with 10 bases in between.

This rearrangement joins TRBV28 to TRBJ2-3; weak D call: TRBD2 (6 bases). The CDR3 contains 17 residues. The ends were cut back, 1 base at V and 3 bases at J, with 17 bases in the middle. CDR1 and CDR2 from the germline V gene are MDHEN and SYDVKM. CDR3 amino acids: CASSLLRLVGDTDTQYF. CDR3 nucleotides: TGTGCCAGCAGTTTATTACGACTAGTCGGGGATACAGATACGCAGTATTTT.

The chain links TRBV3-1 (or the pseudogene TRBV3-2) to TRBJ2-5; no reliable D call. The germline V gene has CDR1 LGHDT and CDR2 YNNKEL (reference sequence). V lost 1 base, J lost 2 bases, and 11 bases lay in between. The CDR3 runs to 15 residues. CDR3 nucleotides: TGTGCCAGCAGCCAAGCAGGTGGCTTGCAAGAGACCCAGTACTTC. Translating gives CASSQAGGLQETQYF.

The J gene is TRBJ1-5, the V gene TRBV5-6; 11 bases line up with TRBD1. This CDR3 spans 15 amino acids. Germline V lookup: CDR1 SGHDT, CDR2 YYEEEE. V lost 4 bases, J lost 4 bases, and 4 bases stayed unmatched. The CDR3 reads CASSHRDRGNQPQHF. The CDR3 nucleotides are TGTGCCAGCAGCCATAGGGACAGGGGGAATCAGCCCCAGCATTTT.

The count of this clone is one. V is TRBV5-1 and J is TRBJ1-2, with D perhaps matching TRBD1 (6 bases). The CDR3 totals 16 residues. Germline CDR1 and CDR2: SGHRS and YFSETQ. V was pared by 3 bases and J by 4 bases, with 19 bases between. CDR3 in DNA: TGCGCCAGCAGCTCCCCGGGAGGGGGAGGATTCTATGGCTACACCTTC. Translated, it gives CASSSPGGGGFYGYTF.

This chain uses TRBV18 with TRBJ1-3; D is uncertain. The CDR3 is 15 amino acids. Between the trimmed V and J ends, which lost 1 base and 3 bases, there was a span of 10 bases. The germline gives CDR1 KGHSH, CDR2 LQKENI. The CDR3 DNA follows: TGTGCCAGCTCACCACGTTCGACGTTTGGAAACACCATATATTTT. Protein sequence: CASSPRSTFGNTIYF.

The CDR3 bases are TGTGCCAGCAATCCGGGACTAGCGGGGGTTCTAAATGAGCAGTTCTTC. Its protein product is CASNPGLAGVLNEQFF. The rearrangement uses TRBV2 and TRBJ2-1; 14 nucleotides match TRBD2. V was clipped by 7 bases and J by 7 bases; unmatched bases: 9. Germline values: CDR1 SNHLY, CDR2 FYNNEI. This CDR3 is 16 amino acids long.

This chain joins TRBV2 and TRBJ2-7; 10 bases are shared with TRBD2. CDR3 length equals 16 residues. Germline CDR1 is SNHLY and CDR2 is FYNNEI. V was pared by 7 bases and J by 2 bases, with 11 bases of the junction left unmatched. For the CDR3, the DNA is TGTGCCAGCATGGGACTAGCGTTTTCTAGGACCTACGAGCAGTACTTC. It specifies CASMGLAFSRTYEQYF.

The chain recombines TRBV30 with TRBJ1-1; 8 bases align to TRBD1. Germline CDR1 GTSNPN, CDR2 SVGIG (reference sequence). V shed 0 bases, J shed 1 base, and the junction held 4 bases outside the gene matches. This CDR3 contains 15 residues. The CDR3 nucleotides read TGTGCCTGGAGTGTCCTAGGACAGGGGAACACTGAAGCTTTCTTT. Protein sequence: CAWSVLGQGNTEAFF.

This clone was observed a few times. The genes are TRBV28 and TRBJ1-6, with 9 bases fitting TRBD1. The CDR3 spans 14 residues. The V gene end was trimmed by 1 base and the J gene end by 10 bases; junction bases not matched to a gene: 2. Germline assignment: CDR1 MDHEN and CDR2 SYDVKM. The chain's CDR3 is CASSLLQGASPLHF. CDR3 nucleotides: TGTGCCAGCAGTTTATTACAGGGGGCCTCACCCCTCCACTTT.

The chain is built from TRBV28 and TRBJ2-5; D uncertain. This CDR3 has 14 amino acids. The V end lost 2 bases, the J end lost 4 bases, and 11 bases lay between the germline ends. Germline CDR1 MDHEN, CDR2 SYDVKM. In nucleotides, the CDR3 is TGTGCCAGCAGTTTACTTATGCTTCGAGAGACCCAGTACTTC. As protein: CASSLLMLRETQYF.

This clone was picked up one time. V usage is TRBV19 and J usage is TRBJ1-1, with D unresolved. This CDR3 comprises 14 residues. In germline, CDR1 is LNHDA, CDR2 SQIVND (reference sequence). V was cut by 7 bases and J by 4 bases, with 16 bases left in between. CDR3: CASKEAGGVTEAFF. In DNA, the CDR3 is TGTGCCAGTAAGGAGGCGGGTGGGGTCACTGAAGCTTTCTTT.

The V call is TRBV2, the J call TRBJ2-7, with 8 nucleotides matching TRBD2. Germline CDR1 is SNHLY and CDR2 is FYNNEI. The CDR3 is made up of 15 amino acids. J was trimmed by 3 bases and V by 1 base; bases with no gene match: 5. The CDR3 loop is CASSEERGTHYEQYF. The CDR3 DNA reads as TGTGCCAGCAGTGAAGAGCGGGGGACTCACTACGAGCAGTACTTC.

This sequence joins TRBV19 and TRBJ2-7; TRBD1 agrees at 7 bases. This CDR3 comprises 15 residues. Germline V gene sequence: CDR1 LNHDA, CDR2 SQIVND (reference sequence). The trim removed 2 bases at V and 3 bases at J, leaving 7 bases unmatched. CDR3 sequence (DNA): TGTGCCAGTAGTATACAGGGGGACCCCCTCTACGAGCAGTACTTC. Its translation: CASSIQGDPLYEQYF.

The rearrangement links TRBV24-1 to TRBJ2-5; D is undetermined. From germline, CDR1 is KGHDR and CDR2 SFDVKD. The CDR3 has 13 residues. Trimming took off 3 bases at V and 1 base at J, with 5 bases between the two ends. The CDR3 DNA reads as TGTGCCACCAGTGATGGGCCCCAAGAGACCCAGTACTTC. Protein sequence: CATSDGPQETQYF.

This chain joins TRBV11-2 and TRBJ2-1, with unresolved D. V lost 5 bases, J lost 6 bases, and 8 bases lay in between. Germline CDR1 reads SGHAT; CDR2 reads FQNNGV. The CDR3 is 12 amino acids. The CDR3 DNA reads as TGTGCCAGCAGCCCCGGAGCCAATGAGCAGTTCTTC. Translation gives CASSPGANEQFF.

The chain links TRBV11-2 to TRBJ1-5; 7 bases are shared with TRBD1. Per germline, CDR1 SGHAT and CDR2 FQNNGV. After removal of 0 bases from V and 7 bases from J, the junction contained 3 bases not matched to a gene. The length of the CDR3 is 14 residues. The CDR3 loop is CASSLEARGQPQHF. The CDR3 DNA sequence: TGTGCCAGCAGCTTAGAAGCCAGGGGGCAGCCCCAGCATTTT. The full variable domain, its missing parts supplied by reference TRBV11-2 and TRBJ1-5, is EAGVAQSPRYKIIEKRQSVAFWCNPISGHATLYWYQQILGQGPKLLIQFQNNGVVDDSQLPKDRFSAERLKGVDSTLKIQPAKLEDSAVYLCASSLEARGQPQHFGDGTRLSIL.

The chain joins TRBV24-1 to TRBJ2-5; no firm D call. The CDR3 runs to 12 residues. V lost 7 bases, J lost 5 bases, and 10 bases lay in between. Germline V gives CDR1 KGHDR, CDR2 SFDVKD. The CDR3 region has the DNA TGTGCCACCAGCTTCTTGGGGGAGACCCAGTACTTC. Translating gives CATSFLGETQYF.

V and J are TRBV5-5 and TRBJ2-7; possibly TRBD2 for D (6 bases). This CDR3 is 14 amino acids long. Trimming took 5 bases from V and 2 from J, leaving 14 bases between them. CDR1 and CDR2 from the germline V gene are SGHKS and YYEKEE (reference sequence). CDR3 bases: TGTGCCAGCAGGGGAGGAGGGCTTGCCTACGAGCAGTACTTC. This translates into CASRGGGLAYEQYF.

The chain is built from TRBV4-1 and TRBJ1-2, with 8 bases lining up with TRBD1. The germline CDR1 and CDR2 sequences are MGHRA and YSYEKL. The CDR3 is 15 amino acids. Unmatched junction bases numbered 11, after V lost 7 bases and J lost 4 bases. DNA of the CDR3: TGCGCCAGCACCAGGCCAGGGGGCCGGGGCTATGGCTACACCTTC. Translating gives CASTRPGGRGYGYTF.

This clone was recorded a few times. The gene calls are TRBV19 and TRBJ1-1, with no clear D. The germline gives CDR1 LNHDA, CDR2 SQIVND (reference sequence). CDR3 size: 12 residues. V lost 7 bases and J 2 bases, leaving 8 bases between the germline ends. CDR3 in amino acids: CASIRSNTEAFF. In nucleotides, the CDR3 is TGTGCCAGTATCAGGAGTAACACTGAAGCTTTCTTT.

The chain uses TRBV3-1 (or the pseudogene TRBV3-2) and TRBJ2-3, with 7 bases identical to TRBD2. The CDR3 totals 13 residues. Per the germline V gene, CDR1 is LGHDT and CDR2 is YNNKEL (reference sequence). V lost 4 bases, J lost 4 bases, and 2 bases stayed unmatched. The CDR3: CASSLRGADTQYF. The CDR3 DNA reads TGTGCCAGCAGCCTCCGGGGGGCAGATACGCAGTATTTT.

This chain connects TRBV5-1 to TRBJ2-3; D is uncertain. CDR1 is SGHRS and CDR2 is YFSETQ in the germline V gene. CDR3 length: 14 amino acids. V was cut by 0 bases and J by 0 bases, with 5 bases left in between. The CDR3 coding sequence is TGCGCCAGCAGCTTGGAGCGTAGCACAGATACGCAGTATTTT. This encodes CASSLERSTDTQYF.

The chain employs TRBV7-3 and TRBJ1-2; D may be TRBD1 (6 bases). This CDR3 spans 13 amino acids. Germline CDR1 and CDR2: SGHTA and FQGTGA. The V end lost 1 base, the J end lost 8 bases, and 11 bases lay between the germline ends. The chain's CDR3 is CASSLKPGEGYTF. The CDR3 DNA sequence: TGTGCCAGCAGCTTAAAGCCAGGGGAAGGCTACACCTTC.

This chain connects TRBV5-6 to TRBJ2-5, with D unresolved. The CDR3 sequence is 16 residues long. CDR1 SGHDT and CDR2 YYEEEE come from the germline V gene. Trimming shortened V by 6 bases and J by 0 bases, and 18 bases separated the two germline ends. Written as DNA, the CDR3 is TGTGCCAGCACCTCCCAAGCTATACCTTACCAAGAGACCCAGTACTTC. Encoded protein: CASTSQAIPYQETQYF.

V and J are TRBV6-2 or TRBV6-3 and TRBJ2-7; D is ambiguous. CDR3 size: 13 residues. Trimming cost V 4 bases and J 0 bases, with 7 bases left between them. CDR1 and CDR2 from the germline V gene are MNHEY and SVGEGT. DNA for the CDR3: TGTGCCAGCAGTTTCCGTGGCTCCTACGAGCAGTACTTC. The encoded protein is CASSFRGSYEQYF.